One sample yielded the 2 T cell receptor beta chains listed below, sequenced in a study of identical twins. Using its own MiXCR run on the 5' RACE reads, TCRdb lists one record per CDR3 protein. The sample contains more than 650,000 distinct CDR3 sequences, 5.5% to 6.5% of which appear only once. Sequencing was done on a sample of naive T cells sorted from blood. The receptors shown here come from a man between 18 and 35 years old in good health.

For this clonotype: This CDR3 is missing its conserved last phenylalanine or tryptophan, likely due to a read error. In nucleotides, the CDR3 is TGTGCCAGCAGCCAAAGCAAGTTGGGAGAGACCCAGTACTTA. Translated: CASSQSKLGETQYL. The chain has TRBV3-1 and TRBJ2-5; D not resolved. The V and J ends lost 2 bases and 4 bases respectively, with 11 bases between them. The CDR3 is 14 residues long. Germline V gene sequence: CDR1 LGHDT, CDR2 YNNKEL (reference sequence).

This clonotype occurred a few times. The CDR3 is CASSLSCGRRNQPQHF. DNA for the CDR3: TGTGCCAGCAGCTTGAGTTGTGGGCGCCGGAATCAGCCCCAGCATTTT. The chain links TRBV5-7 to TRBJ1-5; no firm D call. TRBV5-7 is reported as an ORF; its role is uncertain. The CDR3 is 16 amino acids. With 1 base removed from V and 4 bases from J, the gap between germline ends came to 15 bases.